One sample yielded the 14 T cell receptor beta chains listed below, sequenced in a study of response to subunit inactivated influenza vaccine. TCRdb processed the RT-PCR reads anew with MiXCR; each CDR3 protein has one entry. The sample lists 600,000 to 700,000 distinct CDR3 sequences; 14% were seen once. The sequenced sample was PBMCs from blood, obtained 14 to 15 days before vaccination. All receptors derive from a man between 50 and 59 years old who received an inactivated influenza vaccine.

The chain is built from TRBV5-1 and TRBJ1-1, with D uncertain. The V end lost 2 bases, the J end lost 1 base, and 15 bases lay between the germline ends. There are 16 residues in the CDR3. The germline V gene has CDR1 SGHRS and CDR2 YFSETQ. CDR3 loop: CASSFAHDRRNTEAFF. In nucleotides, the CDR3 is TGCGCCAGCAGCTTTGCCCACGACCGACGGAACACTGAAGCTTTCTTT.

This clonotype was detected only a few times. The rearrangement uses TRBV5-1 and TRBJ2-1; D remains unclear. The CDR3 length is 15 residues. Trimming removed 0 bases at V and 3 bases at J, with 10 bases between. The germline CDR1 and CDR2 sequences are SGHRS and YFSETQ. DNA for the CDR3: TGCGCCAGCAGCTTGGAAGGTCTACTCTACAATGAGCAGTTCTTC. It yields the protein CASSLEGLLYNEQFF.

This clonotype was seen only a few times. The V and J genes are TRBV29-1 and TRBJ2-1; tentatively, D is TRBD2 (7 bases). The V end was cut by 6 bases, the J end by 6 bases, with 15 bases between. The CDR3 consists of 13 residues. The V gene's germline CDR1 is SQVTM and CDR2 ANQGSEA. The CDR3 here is CSVGGRLGNEQFF. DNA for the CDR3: TGCAGCGTCGGGGGGCGCTTGGGCAATGAGCAGTTCTTC.

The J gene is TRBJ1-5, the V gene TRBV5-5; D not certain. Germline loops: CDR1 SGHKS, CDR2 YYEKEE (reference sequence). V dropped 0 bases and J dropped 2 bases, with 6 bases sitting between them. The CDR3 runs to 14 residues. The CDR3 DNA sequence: TGTGCCAGCAGCTTGGCTTTAGGCAATCAGCCCCAGCATTTT. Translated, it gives CASSLALGNQPQHF.

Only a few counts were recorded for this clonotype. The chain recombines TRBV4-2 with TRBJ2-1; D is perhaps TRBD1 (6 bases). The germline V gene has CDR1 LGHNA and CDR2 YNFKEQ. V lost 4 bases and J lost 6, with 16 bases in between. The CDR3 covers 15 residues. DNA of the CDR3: TGTGCCAGCAGCCCCACGGACAGAATGGGCAATGAGCAGTTCTTC. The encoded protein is CASSPTDRMGNEQFF.

CDR3 DNA sequence: TGTGCCAGCAGTTCCGGGACAGCAGCAGATACGCAGTATTTT. This gives the protein CASSSGTAADTQYF. The chain has TRBV12-3 or TRBV12-4 and TRBJ2-3, with TRBD1 matching over 7 bases. Trimming at V came to 4 bases and at J to 4 bases, leaving 5 bases not matched to a gene. The length of the CDR3 is 14 residues.

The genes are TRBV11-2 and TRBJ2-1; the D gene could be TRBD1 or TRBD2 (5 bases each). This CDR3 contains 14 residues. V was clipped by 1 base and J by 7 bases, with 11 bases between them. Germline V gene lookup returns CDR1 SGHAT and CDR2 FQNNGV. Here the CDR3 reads CASSLGGARNEQFF. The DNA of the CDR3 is TGTGCCAGCAGCTTAGGAGGGGCCAGGAATGAGCAGTTCTTC.

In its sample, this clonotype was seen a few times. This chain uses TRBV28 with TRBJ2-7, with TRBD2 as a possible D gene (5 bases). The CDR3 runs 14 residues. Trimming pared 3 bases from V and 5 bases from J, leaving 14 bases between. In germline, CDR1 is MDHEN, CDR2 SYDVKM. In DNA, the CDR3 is TGTGCCAGCAGTTTGAGCGGTCAATGGAACGAGCAGTACTTC. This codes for CASSLSGQWNEQYF.

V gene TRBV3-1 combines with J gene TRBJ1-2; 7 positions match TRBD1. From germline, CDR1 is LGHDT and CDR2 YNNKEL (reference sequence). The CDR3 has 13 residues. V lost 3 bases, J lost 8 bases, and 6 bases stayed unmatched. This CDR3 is CASSHRDSNGYTF. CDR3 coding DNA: TGTGCCAGCAGCCACCGGGACAGCAACGGCTACACCTTC.

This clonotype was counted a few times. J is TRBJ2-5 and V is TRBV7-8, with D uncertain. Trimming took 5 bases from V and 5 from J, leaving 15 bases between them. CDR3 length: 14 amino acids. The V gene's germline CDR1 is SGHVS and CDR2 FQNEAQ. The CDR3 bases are TGTGCCAGCAGCGCTAATGGGGTGCGGGAGACCCAGTACTTC. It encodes CASSANGVRETQYF.

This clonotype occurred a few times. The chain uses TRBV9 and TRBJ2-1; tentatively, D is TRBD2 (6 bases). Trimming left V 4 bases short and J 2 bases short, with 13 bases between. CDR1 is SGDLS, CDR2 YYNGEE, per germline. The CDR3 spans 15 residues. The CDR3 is CASSPTAGAYNEQFF. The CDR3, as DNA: TGTGCCAGCAGCCCCACAGCGGGTGCCTACAATGAGCAGTTCTTC.

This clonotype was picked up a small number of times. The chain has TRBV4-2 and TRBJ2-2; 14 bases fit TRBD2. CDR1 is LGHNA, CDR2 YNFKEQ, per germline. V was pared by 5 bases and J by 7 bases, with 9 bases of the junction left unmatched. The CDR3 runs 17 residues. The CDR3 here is CASSVPRTSGGIGELFF. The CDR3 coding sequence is TGTGCCAGCAGCGTTCCTCGGACTAGCGGGGGGATCGGGGAGCTGTTTTTT.

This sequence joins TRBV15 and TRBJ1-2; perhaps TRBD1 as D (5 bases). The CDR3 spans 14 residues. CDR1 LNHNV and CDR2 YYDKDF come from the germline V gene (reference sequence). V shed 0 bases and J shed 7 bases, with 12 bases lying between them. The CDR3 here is CATSRDQGSGGYTF. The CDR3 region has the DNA TGTGCCACCAGCAGAGATCAGGGTAGCGGTGGCTACACCTTC.

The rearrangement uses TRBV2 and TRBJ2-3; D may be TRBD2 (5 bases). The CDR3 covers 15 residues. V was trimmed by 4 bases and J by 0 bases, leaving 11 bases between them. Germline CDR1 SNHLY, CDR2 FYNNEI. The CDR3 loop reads CASSGWEISTDTQYF. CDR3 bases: TGTGCCAGCAGTGGTTGGGAGATTAGCACAGATACGCAGTATTTT. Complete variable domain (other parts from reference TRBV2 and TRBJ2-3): EPEVTQTPSHQVTQMGQEVILRCVPISNHLYFYWYRQILGQKVEFLVSFYNNEISEKSEIFDDQFSVERPDGSNFTLKIRSTKLEDSAMYFCASSGWEISTDTQYFGPGTRLTVL.